Below are 7 T cell receptor beta chains sequenced from a single sample in a study of T cell responses to AZD1222 COVID-19 vaccine. Some clones are missing from TCRdb's copy, which holds only in-frame ones; the method was immunoSEQ multiplex PCR. Altogether about 120,000 clones are present, around nine tenths being singletons, with the ten largest covering over 8.5%. The sample consisted of peripheral blood, taken on day 0 of AZD1222 vaccination. These receptors all stem from an adult in good health.

This chain joins TRBV14 and TRBJ2-5; 12 bases are shared with TRBD2. This CDR3 is 17 amino acids long. V lost 1 base, J lost 1 base, and 4 bases stayed unmatched. CDR1 and CDR2 (germline): SGHDN, FVKESK. The CDR3 DNA is TGTGCCAGCAGCCAAGGAACTAGCGGGGGGTTCCAAGAGACCCAGTACTTC. Protein sequence: CASSQGTSGGFQETQYF.

The genes are TRBV5-5 and TRBJ2-1, with D possibly matching TRBD2 (6 bases). Germline values: CDR1 SGHKS, CDR2 YYEKEE (reference sequence). CDR3 size: 15 residues. V was cut by 0 bases and J by 2 bases, with 9 bases left in between. The CDR3 DNA sequence: TGTGCCAGCAGCTTGGAGGAGGGTACCTACAATGAGCAGTTCTTC. Protein product: CASSLEEGTYNEQFF. Looking up the rest from reference TRBV5-5 and TRBJ2-1 gives the full variable domain: DAGVTQSPTHLIKTRGQQVTLRCSPISGHKSVSWYQQVLGQGPQFIFQYYEKEERGRGNFPDRFSARQFPNYSSELNVNALLLGDSALYLCASSLEEGTYNEQFFGPGTRLTVL.

This chain connects TRBV28 to TRBJ2-5; the match to TRBD1 covers 7 bases. Germline CDR1 and CDR2: MDHEN and SYDVKM. The V gene end was trimmed by 4 bases and the J gene end by 4 bases; junction bases not matched to a gene: 9. CDR3 size: 15 residues. The DNA of the CDR3 is TGTGCCAGCAGTTCCACCCGTCGGACAGGAGAGACCCAGTACTTC. Translation: CASSSTRRTGETQYF.

This clone showed up just a few times. The V gene is TRBV7-2, the J gene TRBJ1-3; 7 nucleotides line up with TRBD1. Germline V CDR1 and CDR2: SGHTA, FQGNSA. J gave up 2 bases and V 1 base, and 8 bases lay outside the gene matches. The CDR3 length is 17 residues. The DNA for the CDR3 is TGTGCCAGCAGCTTAGTGCCGTGGCAGGGGGCTGGAAACACCATATATTTT. The encoded protein is CASSLVPWQGAGNTIYF.

V usage is TRBV6-5 and J usage is TRBJ2-7; TRBD2 matches at 8 bases. J was trimmed by 7 bases and V by 8 bases; bases with no gene match: 16. The CDR3 is 15 amino acids. CDR1 is MNHEY, CDR2 SVGAGI, per germline. As DNA, the CDR3 is TGTGCCAGCGGGACTAGGCTACTCGGGTTGAGTGAGCAGTACTTC. Translation: CASGTRLLGLSEQYF.

The chain recombines TRBV27 with TRBJ2-2, with D perhaps matching TRBD1 (6 bases). The CDR3 totals 18 residues. CDR1 MNHEY and CDR2 SMNVEV come from the germline V gene (reference sequence). V was clipped by 3 bases and J by 5 bases, with 22 bases between them. CDR3 loop: CASSFERGGLLMTGELFF. The CDR3 DNA reads as TGTGCCAGCAGTTTTGAAAGAGGGGGTCTCTTAATGACCGGGGAGCTGTTTTTT.

This clone was counted once. The chain has TRBV30 and TRBJ1-1; D is possibly TRBD1 (5 bases). Germline CDR1 GTSNPN, CDR2 SVGIG (reference sequence). This CDR3 has 12 residues. The germline V and J ends were trimmed by 3 bases and 4 bases, with 9 bases remaining between them. This chain's CDR3 is CAWSSGFTEAFF. The CDR3 DNA sequence: TGTGCCTGGAGCTCAGGGTTCACTGAAGCTTTCTTT.